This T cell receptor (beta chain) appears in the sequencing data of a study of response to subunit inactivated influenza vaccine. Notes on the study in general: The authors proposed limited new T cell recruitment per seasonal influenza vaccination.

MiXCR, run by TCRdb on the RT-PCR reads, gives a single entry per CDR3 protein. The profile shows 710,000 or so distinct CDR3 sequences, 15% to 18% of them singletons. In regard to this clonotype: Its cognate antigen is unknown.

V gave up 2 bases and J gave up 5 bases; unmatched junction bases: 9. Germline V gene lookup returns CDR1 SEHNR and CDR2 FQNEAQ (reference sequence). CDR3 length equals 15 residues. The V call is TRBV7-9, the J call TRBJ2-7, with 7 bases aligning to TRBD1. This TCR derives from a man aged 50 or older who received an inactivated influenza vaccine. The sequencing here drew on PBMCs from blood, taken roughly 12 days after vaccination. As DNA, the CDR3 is TGTGCCAGCAGCTTATCAGGGGGTCAGGGCCACGAGCAGTACTTC. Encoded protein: CASSLSGGQGHEQYF.